This T cell receptor beta chain was identified during a study of blood T cell repertoires in COVID-19. Study in general: Nucleic acid was either cDNA or gDNA, and it came from T cells, B-cell-depleted T cells, or PBMCs.

Germline V gives CDR1 SGHRS, CDR2 YFSETQ. The CDR3 sequence is 15 residues long. Germline trimming cut 5 bases from V and 1 base from J; bases unmatched to any gene: 6. Sequencing was performed with immunoSEQ multiplex PCR; in TCRdb, only in-frame clones are kept and a portion is missing. This repertoire shows 300,000 to 450,000 clones, approximately 92% found once; its top ten account for 1%. The source is a young man who had recovered from COVID-19. Sequencing input: PBMCs or T cells enriched from blood (not recorded which). The V call is TRBV5-1, the J call TRBJ2-5; 9 positions agree with TRBD2. The CDR3 nucleotides read TGCGCCAGCAGTTGGGAGCGGGGGGTCCAAGAGACCCAGTACTTC. It encodes CASSWERGVQETQYF. The entire variable domain, with the rest obtained from reference TRBV5-1 and TRBJ2-5, is as follows: KAGVTQTPRYLIKTRGQQVTLSCSPISGHRSVSWYQQTPGQGLQFLFEYFSETQRNKGNFPGRFSGRQFSNSRSEMNVSTLELGDSALYLCASSWERGVQETQYFGPGTRLLVL.